These 21 T cell receptor beta chains came from one sample sequenced in a study of T cells in Graves' hyperthyroidism and ophthalmopathy. TCR beta CDR3 region amplification was performed from RNA transcripts. In the first-round RT-PCR of the TCR CDR3, the HTBI primer set was used. TCRdb reprocessed the multiplex PCR reads with MiXCR, giving one entry per CDR3 protein. The repertoire has roughly 560,000 distinct CDR3 sequences, roughly 14% of them found once; the top ten carry around 4%. Input material: blood. The receptors were gathered from a middle-aged woman with Graves' ophthalmopathy.

The rearrangement joins TRBV7-2 to TRBJ2-4, with a weak D call TRBD1 (6 bases). CDR3 length equals 15 residues. Germline CDR1 reads SGHTA; CDR2 reads FQGNSA. V shed 5 bases and J shed 7 bases, with 18 bases lying between them. The CDR3 region has the DNA TGTGCCAGCAGCCAAGTACAGGGAACCTCTAACATTCAGTACTTC. It encodes CASSQVQGTSNIQYF. The whole variable domain, remainder taken from reference TRBV7-2 and TRBJ2-4, is GAGVSQSPSNKVTEKGKDVELRCDPISGHTALYWYRQSLGQGLEFLIYFQGNSAPDKSGLPSDRFSAERTGGSVSTLTIQRTQQEDSAVYLCASSQVQGTSNIQYFGAGTRLSVL.

This sequence joins TRBV28 and TRBJ2-7; D is unresolved. Trimming pared 5 bases from V and 0 bases from J, leaving 14 bases between. CDR1 is MDHEN, CDR2 SYDVKM, per germline. CDR3 length: 15 amino acids. The CDR3 sequence is CASSPSVTDSYEQYF. DNA of the CDR3: TGTGCCAGCAGTCCGTCGGTGACGGACTCCTACGAGCAGTACTTC.

This clonotype was counted ten times or more. This rearrangement joins TRBV20-1 to TRBJ1-5; no definite D call. The CDR3 is 16 amino acids. The ends were cut back, 0 bases at V and 0 bases at J, with 12 bases in the middle. Germline CDR1 is DFQATT and CDR2 is SNEGSKA (reference sequence). The CDR3 loop is CSARDPGSYSNQPQHF. The CDR3 DNA follows: TGCAGTGCTAGAGATCCGGGGTCGTATAGCAATCAGCCCCAGCATTTT.

This clonotype was seen repeatedly, ten times or more. The chain joins TRBV6-2 or TRBV6-3 to TRBJ1-5; maybe TRBD1 (5 bases). Trimming left V 0 bases short and J 1 base short, with 16 bases between. The germline V gene encodes CDR1 MNHEY and CDR2 SVGEGT. This CDR3 is 18 amino acids long. The CDR3 protein is CASSYSGPGKLSNQPQHF. As DNA, the CDR3 is TGTGCCAGCAGTTACTCGGGGCCAGGGAAATTGAGCAATCAGCCCCAGCATTTT.

The V gene is TRBV29-1, the J gene TRBJ2-1; TRBD2 aligns across 10 bases. V shed 6 bases, J shed 4 bases, and the junction held 9 bases outside the gene matches. Per germline, CDR1 SQVTM and CDR2 ANQGSEA. CDR3 length: 15 amino acids. Here the CDR3 reads CSVAGLAWGYNEQFF. The CDR3 nucleotides read TGCAGCGTGGCGGGACTAGCGTGGGGTTACAATGAGCAGTTCTTC.

This clonotype was detected ten times or more. V gene TRBV27 combines with J gene TRBJ2-7; TRBD1 agrees at 8 bases. CDR3 length: 13 residues. CDR1 and CDR2 (germline): MNHEY, SMNVEV (reference sequence). The V segment lost 6 bases and the J segment 4 bases; nucleotides outside the gene matches: 5. In nucleotides, the CDR3 is TGTGCCAGCAGGGACAGGGATATTTACGAGCAGTACTTC. Its protein is CASRDRDIYEQYF.

The chain combines TRBV20-1 with TRBJ2-2, with TRBD1 as a possible D gene (5 bases). The germline CDR1 and CDR2 sequences are DFQATT and SNEGSKA (reference sequence). The CDR3 is 12 amino acids. V was cut by 6 bases and J by 6 bases, with 11 bases left in between. CDR3 nucleotides: TGCAGTGCGCGTTGGGGCCCCGGGGAGCTGTTTTTT. Translation gives CSARWGPGELFF.

This clonotype appeared once. The chain carries TRBV9 and TRBJ2-7; D call uncertain. Germline V gene sequence: CDR1 SGDLS, CDR2 YYNGEE. V lost 5 bases, J lost 6 bases, and 6 bases lay in between. This CDR3 has 10 amino acids. The CDR3 nucleotides read TGTGCCAGCAGGCCCCGCGAGCAGTACTTC. Protein product: CASRPREQYF.

This clonotype was observed at least ten times. The rearrangement uses TRBV11-2 and TRBJ2-7; D might be TRBD1 (6 bases). Trimming took off 5 bases at V and 2 bases at J, with 19 bases between the two ends. This CDR3 is 16 amino acids long. CDR1 is SGHAT and CDR2 is FQNNGV in the germline V gene. The CDR3 sequence: CASSLSTGSSTYEQYF. The DNA of the CDR3 is TGTGCCAGCAGCCTCTCGACAGGATCCTCAACCTACGAGCAGTACTTC.

This clonotype was recorded many times. As DNA, the CDR3 is TGTGCCAGCCAACTAGTTGTGCCCGAGCAGTACTTC. Translated: CASQLVVPEQYF. The V gene is TRBV2, the J gene TRBJ2-7; tentative D call: TRBD2 (5 bases). Deletions cut 8 bases from V and 6 bases from J, with 14 bases between. CDR3 length equals 12 residues. Germline V gene sequence: CDR1 SNHLY, CDR2 FYNNEI.

The chain recombines TRBV28 with TRBJ2-7; D is possibly TRBD1 or TRBD2 (5 bases each). CDR3 length: 16 amino acids. V lost 7 bases and J 1 base, leaving 20 bases between the germline ends. Germline lookup yields CDR1 MDHEN and CDR2 SYDVKM. The CDR3 coding sequence is TGTGCCAGCAATACAATCGGGGCACAGCTGTCCTACGAGCAGTACTTC. This encodes CASNTIGAQLSYEQYF.

V and J are TRBV28 and TRBJ2-7; maybe TRBD2 (6 bases). The CDR3 runs to 12 residues. Germline-derived CDR1 and CDR2 are MDHEN and SYDVKM. Trimming left V 8 bases short and J 2 bases short, with 10 bases between. The chain's CDR3 is CASQGGAYEQYF. CDR3 coding DNA: TGTGCCAGCCAAGGAGGGGCCTACGAGCAGTACTTC.

The table lists this clonotype with many counts. The rearrangement links TRBV27 to TRBJ2-7, with 8 bases that match TRBD2. This CDR3 is built from 16 residues. J lost 2 bases, V lost 5 bases, and 11 bases had no gene match. Germline CDR1 is MNHEY and CDR2 is SMNVEV (reference sequence). The CDR3 is CASSPLSGTATYEQYF. The DNA for the CDR3 is TGTGCCAGCAGTCCGCTTAGCGGGACCGCGACCTACGAGCAGTACTTC.

This clonotype was counted only a few times. V and J are TRBV6-1 and TRBJ1-2; D is uncertain. The V and J ends lost 1 base and 6 bases respectively, with 6 bases between them. The CDR3 is made up of 12 amino acids. Per the germline V gene, CDR1 is MNHNS and CDR2 is SASEGT. CDR3 loop: CASSEVANGYTF. DNA of the CDR3: TGTGCCAGCAGTGAAGTAGCAAATGGCTACACCTTC.

V is TRBV2 and J is TRBJ2-2; D ambiguous. The V end lost 3 bases, the J end lost 3 bases, and 5 bases lay between the germline ends. Germline V gene lookup returns CDR1 SNHLY and CDR2 FYNNEI. The CDR3 extends over 13 amino acids. CDR3 residues: CASSEQDTGELFF. CDR3 DNA sequence: TGTGCCAGCAGTGAGCAGGACACCGGGGAGCTGTTTTTT.

The rearrangement links TRBV6-1 to TRBJ2-2, with TRBD2 as a possible D gene (5 bases). V dropped 7 bases and J dropped 3 bases, with 12 bases sitting between them. The CDR3 spans 14 residues. Germline CDR1 reads MNHNS; CDR2 reads SASEGT. The CDR3 nucleotides read TGTGCCAGCATATTCGGGATCGACACCGGGGAGCTGTTTTTT. This codes for CASIFGIDTGELFF.

This clonotype has at least ten counts. The rearrangement uses TRBV6-5 and TRBJ2-2; TRBD2 might be the D (5 bases). Germline V gene sequence: CDR1 MNHEY, CDR2 SVGAGI. There are 15 residues in the CDR3. Trimming removed 8 bases from V and 0 bases from J, with 13 bases in between. The CDR3 coding sequence is TGTGCCAGCCGCTCTAGCTTATCGAACACCGGGGAGCTGTTTTTT. Translation gives CASRSSLSNTGELFF.

This clonotype was seen ten or more times. The CDR3 coding sequence is TGTGCCAGCAGCCAAGATCGCCGCTCTTCTGCTCTCTACGAGCAGTACTTC. Translated, it gives CASSQDRRSSALYEQYF. This chain uses TRBV14 with TRBJ2-7, with D unresolved. CDR3 length equals 17 residues. The V end was cut by 0 bases, the J end by 3 bases, with 18 bases between. CDR1 and CDR2 (germline): SGHDN, FVKESK.

This clonotype was detected many times. This chain links TRBV28 with TRBJ2-5, with D maybe TRBD1 (5 bases). This CDR3 is 14 amino acids long. The V gene's germline CDR1 is MDHEN and CDR2 SYDVKM. V lost 5 bases and J 5 bases, leaving 15 bases between the germline ends. The CDR3 DNA follows: TGTGCCAGCAGTACCGGAACAGGTTGGGAGACCCAGTACTTC. It is translated as CASSTGTGWETQYF. Filled out from reference TRBV28 and TRBJ2-5, the complete variable domain reads DVKVTQSSRYLVKRTGEKVFLECVQDMDHENMFWYRQDPGLGLRLIYFSYDVKMKEKGDIPEGYSVSREKKERFSLILESASTNQTSMYLCASSTGTGWETQYFGPGTRLLVL.

By share, this clonotype ranks as medium-sized. The J gene is TRBJ1-1, the V gene TRBV30; D gene ambiguous. This CDR3 contains 13 residues. The germline V gene encodes CDR1 GTSNPN and CDR2 SVGIG (reference sequence). V dropped 0 bases and J dropped 2 bases, with 7 bases sitting between them. CDR3 region: CAWSVNGNTEAFF. CDR3 sequence (DNA): TGTGCCTGGAGTGTAAACGGTAACACTGAAGCTTTCTTT.

This clonotype has a count of ten or more. The CDR3 DNA sequence: TGTGCCAGCAGCTTAGGGGCGGGAAGGTCCGGGGAGCTGTTTTTT. This codes for CASSLGAGRSGELFF. The chain joins TRBV7-3 to TRBJ2-2; a possible D gene is TRBD2 (6 bases). CDR1 and CDR2 from the germline V gene are SGHTA and FQGTGA. V was clipped by 2 bases and J by 6 bases, with 13 bases between them. The CDR3 contains 15 residues. Full variable domain (missing parts from reference TRBV7-3 and TRBJ2-2): GAGVSQTPSNKVTEKGKYVELRCDPISGHTALYWYRQSLGQGPEFLIYFQGTGAADDSGLPNDRFFAVRPEGSVSTLKIQRTERGDSAVYLCASSLGAGRSGELFFGEGSRLTVL.